This is a list of T cell receptor beta chains from one sample in a study of cytomegalovirus exposure and HLA in healthy donors. Assay: immunoSEQ multiplex PCR; the TCRdb copy retains only in-frame clones and omits some. This sample has 140,000 or so clones, with more than 80% found just once. Sequences were obtained from PBMCs. The receptors originated from a woman in her twenties or thirties in good health and CMV-seropositive. The conserved cysteine and the conserved F or W are not part of the CDR3 here.

V gene	CDR3 protein
TRBV4-1	ASRPTGPSTEAF
TRBV2	ATVTGGGEKLF
TRBV10-3	AISDPGTRETQY
TRBV7-3	ASSYGNPGANVLT
TRBV28	ASSLEISTPNYGYT
TRBV28	ASRTQNGGRRF
TRBV18	ASSRSGGASTGELF
TRBV12-5	ASGLGELAGGAPGELF
TRBV2	ASKDNTDTQY
TRBV5-1	ASATGDEQY
TRBV2	ASTRQANTGELF
TRBV29-1	SASRQGGGEQF
TRBV5-4	ASSFGGFDNSPLH
TRBV19	ASTQQGLDNQPQH
TRBV7-6	ASSLGMNTEAF
TRBV6-5	ASSYEGTSGNTIY